This T cell receptor (beta chain) was observed in a study of cytomegalovirus exposure and HLA in healthy donors (dated by TCRdb to 2017 to 2019). Concerning the study at large: In an earlier analysis of under 750 of the donors, 276 Gb of sequence data and 90 million to 120 million unique TCR beta sequences from roughly 180 million T cells were reported. An early release that covered about 600 HLA-typed donors contained approximately 300 gigabases of sequencing data and around 80 million unique TCR sequences. Of the 350 to 400 genotyped donors, about 80% fell in the genetic ancestry cluster associated with self-reported Caucasian donors. The study was designed to test whether signatures of past pathogen exposure could be identified by cataloging public T cell receptors. The study profiled the T cell repertoires of more than 500 subjects by immunosequencing and related them to cytomegalovirus serostatus. Besides the first cohort of roughly 700 subjects, a separate validation cohort made up of some 110 different subjects was used. High-throughput TCR immunosequencing, statistical association of individual TCRs with disease status, and machine learning were combined to predict cytomegalovirus infection status. A later analysis re-examined previously published TCR beta repertoires from several hundred donors and added high-resolution HLA genotyping to investigate patterns of TCR occurrence. Rather than using new phenotypic data, the later analysis identified candidate immune exposures from TCR beta sequences and from how often those sequences occurred across donors. To decide whether each TCR beta V gene segment behaved as functional or pseudogenic, an earlier analysis of over 500 of the donors relied on high-throughput TCR beta sequencing. Donor age, sex, ethnicity and CMV serostatus were compiled alongside the repertoire data. In a later genetic analysis, genome-wide SNP genotypes for about 55% of the 666 donors were used, and that subset was treated as a discovery cohort. All discovery cohort repertoires had been generated on a single sequencing platform. Both class I and class II loci were covered by HLA typing, at four-digit resolution. The number of donors typed differed by locus, with 629-630 for A, B, C, DRB1 and DQB1, around 500 for DQA1, approximately 580 for DPA1, and over 400 for DPB1. Roughly five DR-DQ haplotypes were handled as single units for association and clustering, since linkage in the cohort was strong. Among 300 to 500 genotyped donors of the cohort, an average of approximately 240,000 unique TCR beta nucleotide sequences was sequenced per donor, of which 15% to 20% were non-productive. Study-level results and caveats: At a false discovery rate of 0.05, a later analysis linked approximately 18,000 TCR beta sequences to specific HLA alleles. A later genetic analysis associated a missense DCLRE1C variant with V-gene and J-gene trimming of TCR beta chains, and an independent cohort replicated the association. Strong co-occurrence of HLA alleles, especially DR and DQ, made assigning TCR associations to individual alleles difficult. According to a later analysis, most CMV-associated TCR beta chains appeared to be HLA-restricted, and the HLA associations seemed to be driven largely by CMV exposure. Linkage disequilibrium might explain the correlated functional status among segregating V segments, but an unknown experimental factor could not be ruled out. Around 16 rarely observed V segments, including chromosome 9 orphons, were excluded from the earlier analysis of about 500 of the donors because counts were too low. Roughly uniform sequencing depth across donors was assumed in presence/absence analyses, although this assumption may not hold. In vitro tests confirmed that three of the cytomegalovirus-associated TCR beta chains recognize cytomegalovirus antigens. The study listed 164 TCR beta chains as associated with cytomegalovirus. Because the 87-base-pair reads could not distinguish some IMGT-functional V segments, including TRBV6-2 and TRBV6-3, those segments were excluded. Immune exposure information for the cohort was limited to CMV serostatus. Across donors, most TCR sequences were observed very rarely, whereas some public TCRs were present in many individuals. Cytomegalovirus status was reported to be diagnosed by the classifier with high specificity and sensitivity in both the original and validation cohorts. Because HLA typing was unavailable for some donors at each locus, only the typed subset was used in association tests. In a later analysis, HLA-associated TCR beta chains showed more clonal expansion and lower generation probabilities than non-associated chains that were equally common. Compared with the approximately 670-donor mean, donors in an Asian-associated ancestry cluster had fewer N-insertions in productive TCRs, according to a later genetic analysis. In an earlier analysis of 587 of the donors, most TCR beta V segments appeared in productive rearrangements about 90% or about 30% of the time, broadly matching IMGT annotations. The sequencing pipeline was judged likely to have produced a cluster of highly shared sequence variants as a technical artifact. The authors suggested that the approach could potentially be generalized to other disease states and immunological phenotypes. Only TCR beta chains were sequenced in this cohort, and the absence of alpha or paired-chain data limited detectable features. A later analysis reported that several top co-occurrence clusters appeared linked to parvovirus B19, influenza, CMV and Epstein-Barr virus. A further reported finding was that TCR beta sequences accurately predicted the HLA-A and HLA-B alleles for most subjects in the first cohort. According to a later analysis, TCR association rates differed among HLA loci, with DRB1 alleles showing the most associated TCRs and HLA-C alleles showing the fewest.

The library was produced with the immunoSEQ multiplex PCR assay. For the multiplex PCR, a mixture combining 60 forward primers for TCR Vbeta segments and 13 reverse primers for TCR Jbeta segments was used. Amplification of the CDR3 region of rearranged TCR beta genes was performed with a multiplex PCR assay on genomic DNA. Amplified TCR beta libraries were sequenced as 87-base-pair reads on the Illumina HiSeq System. The source study handled its data this way. A later analysis counted 65 million to 90 million unique TCR beta chains across the 666 repertoires, and about 10 million of these chains were shared by at least two donors. A nearest-neighbor algorithm error-corrected the raw reads and collapsed the reads into unique sequences, merging closely related sequences to remove PCR and sequencing errors. Alignment of CDR3 sequences to IMGT reference sequences was used to assign V, D and J gene segments. Each retained sequence needed at least a six-nucleotide match to both a V gene segment and a J gene segment. A rearrangement counted as productive if the CDR3 had no stop codons and remained in frame with V and J, and every other rearrangement counted as non-productive. Following IMGT convention, CDR3 was defined as the stretch from the second conserved V-encoded cysteine up to the conserved J-encoded phenylalanine. In an earlier analysis of around 600 of the donors, sequences lacking an unambiguous match to a single V gene segment were excluded. In an earlier analysis of 587 of the donors, V segments were called functional above 56.7% productive rearrangements and were called segregating when the between-donor standard deviation exceeded 5%. To diagnose cytomegalovirus status from the catalog of TCR beta chain sequences, a statistical classification framework was built. A later analysis assigned V and J genes by comparing TCR nucleotide sequences with IMGT/GENE-DB human TR gene sequences. Using the TCRdist pipeline, a later analysis assigned CDR3 sequences along with most-parsimonious VDJ recombination scenarios. In a later analysis, every TCR beta chain was defined by the combination of its CDR3 amino acid sequence and its V-gene family, and reads without a unique V-gene family were dropped. A later analysis removed 592 highly shared, low-generation-probability nucleotide sequences to deal with suspected cross-contamination and a sequencing artifact. A later analysis calculated a clonal expansion index for each public chain from normalized within-repertoire ranks of inferred template counts. Generation probabilities in a later analysis came from a VDJ recombination model fitted to out-of-frame rearrangements, and those results were checked against IGoR. In a later analysis, hypergeometric tests were used to score TCR-TCR, TCR-HLA and TCR-CMV co-occurrence, with a repertoire-size bias correction applied to TCR pairs. False discovery rates were estimated in a later analysis by permuting HLA or CMV assignments 20 times. A later analysis grouped co-occurring TCRs with DBSCAN, adding TCRdist sequence similarity when clustering within HLA-allele-positive subsets. For co-occurrence clustering, repertoires with fewer than 30,000 or more than 120,000 public chains were excluded, along with about five repertoires with anomalous nucleotide sharing. TCRdb holds this immuneACCESS table with in-frame rearrangements only. Some clones are missing; in checked studies, unresolved V genes explain under half, and the rest has no known cause. V, J and clone size reflect that table, while D and trimming were determined from the DNA. The sample records 150,000 to 200,000 clones, about 86% of which are singletons. The ten largest make up approximately 2% of the sample.

A word on this clone: The antigen this receptor binds is unknown. Qualities for individual bases were not recorded, and no much larger clone is one base off.

V and J lose 2 bases and 0 bases, and a span of 14 bases separates them. For CDR1 and CDR2, the germline V gene lists MDHEN and SYDVKM. Counted from cysteine to phenylalanine, this CDR3 has 18 amino acids. Of the read, only the CDR3 DNA is kept; its 54 bases are in frame from base 1. The cohort comprised hundreds of healthy bone marrow donors. At the time of sampling, all cohort members were nominally healthy, though unrecorded immune exposures were likely present. The donor tested CMV seronegative and was one of the 352 seronegative cohort members. A peripheral blood sample was collected from each donor, and TCR beta sequencing was performed on peripheral blood mononuclear cells. The Qiagen DNeasy Blood Extraction Kit was used to extract genomic DNA from the blood cell samples.

The receptor was derived from a woman aged 25 to 39 in good health and CMV-seronegative. The receptor chain draws on TRBV28 and TRBJ1-6; the D segment cannot be called with confidence. The sample was PBMCs. The nucleotides are TGTGCCAGCAGTTTAGAGGATCGGAGAAGCTCCTATAATTCACCCCTCCACTTT. This yields the protein CASSLEDRRSSYNSPLHF.